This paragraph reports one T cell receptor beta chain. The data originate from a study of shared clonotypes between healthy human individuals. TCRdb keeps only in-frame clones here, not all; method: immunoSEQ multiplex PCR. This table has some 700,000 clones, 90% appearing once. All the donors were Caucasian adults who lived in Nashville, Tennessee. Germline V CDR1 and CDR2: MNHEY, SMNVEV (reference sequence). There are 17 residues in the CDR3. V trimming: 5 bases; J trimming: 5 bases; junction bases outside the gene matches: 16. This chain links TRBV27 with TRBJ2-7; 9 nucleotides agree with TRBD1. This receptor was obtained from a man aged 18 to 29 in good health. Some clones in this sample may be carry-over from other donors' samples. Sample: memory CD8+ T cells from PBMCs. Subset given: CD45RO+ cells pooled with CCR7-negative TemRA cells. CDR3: CASSPSGGDRVSDEQYF. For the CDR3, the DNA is TGTGCCAGCAGTCCCTCCGGAGGGGACAGGGTTTCCGACGAGCAGTACTTC.